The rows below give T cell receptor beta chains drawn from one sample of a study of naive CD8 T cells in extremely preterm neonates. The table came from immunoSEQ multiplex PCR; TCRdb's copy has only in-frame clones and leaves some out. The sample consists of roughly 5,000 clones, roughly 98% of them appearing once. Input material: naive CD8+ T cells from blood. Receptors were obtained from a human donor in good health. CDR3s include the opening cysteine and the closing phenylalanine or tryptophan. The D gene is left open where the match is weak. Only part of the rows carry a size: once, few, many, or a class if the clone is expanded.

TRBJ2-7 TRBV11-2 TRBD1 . TGTGCCAGCAGCTTAGGGACAGGGCTCTACGAGCAGTACTTC CASSLGTGLYEQYF
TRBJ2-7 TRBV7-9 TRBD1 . TGTGCCAGCAGCCGACCGGGACAGGGGCCCTACGAGCAGTACTTC CASSRPGQGPYEQYF
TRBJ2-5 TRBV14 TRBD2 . TGTGCCAGCAGCCAAGAAAAGGGACTAGCTTCCCTCCAAGAGACCCAGTACTTC CASSQEKGLASLQETQYF
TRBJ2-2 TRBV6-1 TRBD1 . TGTGCCAGCACTCACGGGACAGGGGGCGGCGGGGAGCTGTTTTTT CASTHGTGGGGELFF
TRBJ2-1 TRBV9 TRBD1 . TGTGCCAGCAGCGCGGACAGGGGGCTAACCTACAATGAGCAGTTCTTC CASSADRGLTYNEQFF
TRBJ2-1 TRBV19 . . TGTGCCAGTAGTATCGAGGGGGACTACCCATACAATGAGCAGTTCTTC CASSIEGDYPYNEQFF
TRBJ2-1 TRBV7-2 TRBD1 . TGTGCCAGCAGCTTTACCCCCCCGGGACAGGGGGACAATGAGCAGTTCTTC CASSFTPPGQGDNEQFF
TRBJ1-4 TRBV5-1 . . TGCGCCAGCAGCTCAGGACAGACAACTAATGAAAAACTGTTTTTT CASSSGQTTNEKLFF
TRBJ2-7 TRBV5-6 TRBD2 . TGTGCCAGCAGCCCCGGACTAGCGGTCCTTAGGGAGCAGTACTTC CASSPGLAVLREQYF
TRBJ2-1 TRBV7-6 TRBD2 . TGTGCCAGCAGCTCGCTGGCGGGAGGGCGTTACAATGAGCAGTTCTTC CASSSLAGGRYNEQFF
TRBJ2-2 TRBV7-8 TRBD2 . TGTGCCAGCAGCCCTACTAGCGGGAGGGCCTACACCGGGGAGCTGTTTTTT CASSPTSGRAYTGELFF
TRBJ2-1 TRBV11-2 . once TGTGCCAGCAGCTTGGCCATGGGACACCGGGACAATGAGCAGTTCTTC CASSLAMGHRDNEQFF
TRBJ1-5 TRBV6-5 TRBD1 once TGTGCCAGCAGCCCGACAGGGGACAATCAGCCCCAGCATTTT CASSPTGDNQPQHF
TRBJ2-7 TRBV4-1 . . TGCGCCAGCAGCCAAGATTGGCCAGGGGTATCCTACGAGCAGTACTTC CASSQDWPGVSYEQYF
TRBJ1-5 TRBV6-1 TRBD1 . TGTGCCAGCAGTGGGTGGGGGACAGGTTATCAGCCCCAGCATTTT CASSGWGTGYQPQHF
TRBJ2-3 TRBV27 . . TGTGCCAGCAGGCTACGGGAAGGATTGCAGTATTTT CASRLREGLQYF
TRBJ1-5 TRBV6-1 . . TGTGCCAGCAGTGAGGGCAGGGTAAATCAGCCCCAGCATTTT CASSEGRVNQPQHF
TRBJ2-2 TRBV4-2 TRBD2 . TGTGCCAGCAGCCACCGGGAGGAGCAGACCGGGGAGCTGTTTTTT CASSHREEQTGELFF
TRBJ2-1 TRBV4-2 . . TGTGCCAGCAGCCGAGCACTAAGAGACTCCTACAATGAGCAGTTCTTC CASSRALRDSYNEQFF
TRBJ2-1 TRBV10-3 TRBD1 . TGTGCCATCAGACGGGACAGTCCCCCCAATGAGCAGTTCTTC CAIRRDSPPNEQFF
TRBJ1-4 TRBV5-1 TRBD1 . TGCGCCAGCAGCTACGGTCAGGGGGGTAATGAAAAACTGTTTTTT CASSYGQGGNEKLFF
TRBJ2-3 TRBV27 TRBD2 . TGTGCCAGCAGTAGAGGACTAGCGGGGGACACAGATACGCAGTATTTT CASSRGLAGDTDTQYF
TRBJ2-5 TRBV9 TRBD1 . TGTGCCAGCAGCGCTCAGGGGGCGCGGGAGACCCAGTACTTC CASSAQGARETQYF
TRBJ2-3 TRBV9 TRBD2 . TGTGCCAGCAGACCCCATAGCGGGAGAGGCACAGATACGCAGTATTTT CASRPHSGRGTDTQYF
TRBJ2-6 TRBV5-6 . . TGTGCCAGCAGCTCCTACGAGTTCTCTGGGGCCAACGTCCTGACTTTC CASSSYEFSGANVLTF
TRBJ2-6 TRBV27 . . TGTGCCAGCAAATTCTTCGCGGTTGGGGCCAACGTCCTGACTTTC CASKFFAVGANVLTF
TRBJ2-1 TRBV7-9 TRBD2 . TGTGCCAGCAGCCCGGGGACTAGCCTGTTCTTC CASSPGTSLFF
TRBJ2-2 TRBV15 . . TGTGCCACCGGAGGAGTATCCGGGGAGCTGTTTTTT CATGGVSGELFF
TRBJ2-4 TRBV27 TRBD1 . TGTGCCAGCGGCATGACAGGGGTGAACATTCAGTACTTC CASGMTGVNIQYF
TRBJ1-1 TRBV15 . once TGTGCCACCAGCCCAGGGGTGATGAACACTGAAGCTTTCTTT CATSPGVMNTEAFF
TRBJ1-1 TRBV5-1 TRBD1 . TGCGCCAGCAGCTTGGGCAGGGGGCTTCTCGAAGCTTTCTTT CASSLGRGLLEAFF
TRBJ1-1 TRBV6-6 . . TGTGCCAGCAGTGACCCCTGGGGAGTGAACACTGAAGCTTTCTTT CASSDPWGVNTEAFF
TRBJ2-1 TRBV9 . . TGTGCCAGCAGCGTAGTCTGGGCATCTGAGCAGTTCTTC CASSVVWASEQFF
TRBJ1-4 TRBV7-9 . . TGTGCCAGCAGCGAATCGAGAGAGACTAATGAAAAACTGTTTTTT CASSESRETNEKLFF
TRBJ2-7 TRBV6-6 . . TGTGCCAGCAGCCCCCGTTACGAGCAGTACTTC CASSPRYEQYF
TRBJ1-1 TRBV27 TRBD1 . TGTGCCAGCAGCACCGGGACAGGATTCAACACTGAAGCTTTCTTT CASSTGTGFNTEAFF
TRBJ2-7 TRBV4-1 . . TGCGCCAGCAGCCAACCTACAGAAGAGCAGTACTTC CASSQPTEEQYF
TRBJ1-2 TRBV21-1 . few TGTGCCAAAACAGGGTCCCGTGGCTACACCTTC CAKTGSRGYTF
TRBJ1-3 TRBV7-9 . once TGTGCCAGCAGCAAGAGCGACTGGAGCTCTGGAAACACCATATATTTT CASSKSDWSSGNTIYF
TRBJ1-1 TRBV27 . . TGTGCCAGCAGTCCTCTATGGAACACTGAAGCTTTCTTT CASSPLWNTEAFF
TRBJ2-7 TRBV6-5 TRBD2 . TGTGCCAGCAGTTTCGGACTAGCGGGAGCCTACGAGCAGTACTTC CASSFGLAGAYEQYF
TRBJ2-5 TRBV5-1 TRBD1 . TGCGCCAGCAGCTTGGCCGGAGACAGGGGGGAGACCCAGTACTTC CASSLAGDRGETQYF
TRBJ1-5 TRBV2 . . TGTGCCAGCAGTGAACGGGGGTATGGCAATCAGCCCCAGCATTTT CASSERGYGNQPQHF
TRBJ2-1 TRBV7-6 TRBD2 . TGTGCCAGCAGCTCGATTAGCGGGAGGGCACATGAGCAGTTCTTC CASSSISGRAHEQFF
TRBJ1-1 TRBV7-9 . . TGTGCCAGCAGCCTCGACGACGGGATGAACACTGAAGCTTTCTTT CASSLDDGMNTEAFF
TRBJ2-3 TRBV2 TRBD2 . TGTGCCAGCGGGGGGGGATGGGAGCAGTATTTT CASGGGWEQYF
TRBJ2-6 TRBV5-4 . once TGTGCCAGCACAGGGTCCGGGACAACCTTCTCTGGGGCCAACGTCCTGACTTTC CASTGSGTTFSGANVLTF
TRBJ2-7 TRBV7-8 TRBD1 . TGTGCCAGCAGTGACAGGGCATACGAGCAGTACTTC CASSDRAYEQYF
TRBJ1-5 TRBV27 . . TGTGCCAGCAGTTTATCGGCGCGGGGGAGTCAGCCCCAGCATTTT CASSLSARGSQPQHF
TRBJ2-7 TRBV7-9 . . TGTGCCAGCAGCTCGGCTCGGGGAATTATCTACGAGCAGTACTTC CASSSARGIIYEQYF
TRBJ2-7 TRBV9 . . TGTGCCAGCAGCGTAGGGGGCACTACCTACGAGCAGTACTTC CASSVGGTTYEQYF
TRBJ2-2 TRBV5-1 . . TGCGCCAGCAGCTTGGTGGTAGCGGCTAACACCGGGGAGCTGTTTTTT CASSLVVAANTGELFF
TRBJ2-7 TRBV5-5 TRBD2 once TGTGCCAGCAGTTTCTCGGCTAGCGGTTCCTACGAGCAGTACTTC CASSFSASGSYEQYF
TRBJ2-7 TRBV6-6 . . TGTGCCAGCGACATGGGCAGCACCTACGAGCAGTACTTC CASDMGSTYEQYF
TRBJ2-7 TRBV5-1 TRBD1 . TGCGCCAGCAGCCCGGGGACAGCCTACGAGCAGTACTTC CASSPGTAYEQYF